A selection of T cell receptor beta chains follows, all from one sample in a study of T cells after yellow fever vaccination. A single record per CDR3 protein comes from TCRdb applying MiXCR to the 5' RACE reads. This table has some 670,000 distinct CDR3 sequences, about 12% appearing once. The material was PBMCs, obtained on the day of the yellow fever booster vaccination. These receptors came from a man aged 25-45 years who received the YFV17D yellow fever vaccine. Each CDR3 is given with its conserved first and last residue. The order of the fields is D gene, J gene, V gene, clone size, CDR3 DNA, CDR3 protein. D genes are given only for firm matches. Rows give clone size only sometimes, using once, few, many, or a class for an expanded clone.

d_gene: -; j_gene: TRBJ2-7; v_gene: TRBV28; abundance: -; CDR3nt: TGTGCCAGCAAACTACAGGGATCCTCCTACGAGCAGTACTTC; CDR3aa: CASKLQGSSYEQYF
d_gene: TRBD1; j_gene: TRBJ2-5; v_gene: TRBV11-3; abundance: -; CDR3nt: TGTGCCAGCAGCTCCCCCGGGACAGGGGGCCGTGAGACCCAGTACTTC; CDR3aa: CASSSPGTGGRETQYF
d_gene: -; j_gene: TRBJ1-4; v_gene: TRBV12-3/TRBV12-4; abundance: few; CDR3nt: TGTGCCAGCAGTTTTGGCCCTCCTAGTGAAAAACTGTTTTTT; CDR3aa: CASSFGPPSEKLFF
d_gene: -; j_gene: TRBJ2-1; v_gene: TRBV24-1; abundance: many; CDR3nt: TGTGCCACCTCCACGATACCGGACAATGAGCAGTTCTTC; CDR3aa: CATSTIPDNEQFF
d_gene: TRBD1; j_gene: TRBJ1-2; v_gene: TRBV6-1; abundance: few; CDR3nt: TGTGCCAGCAGACAAGGTGGACAGGGGCATGGCTACACCTTC; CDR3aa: CASRQGGQGHGYTF
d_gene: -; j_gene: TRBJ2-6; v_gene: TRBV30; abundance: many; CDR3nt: TGTGCCTGGAGTAAAGGTGCGAAGTCTGGGGCCAACGTCCTGACTTTC; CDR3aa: CAWSKGAKSGANVLTF
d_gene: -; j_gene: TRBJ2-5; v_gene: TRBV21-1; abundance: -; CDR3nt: TGTGCCAGCAGCAAAGAAAGAGGAAAAGTCGTGGGGACCCAGTACTTC; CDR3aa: CASSKERGKVVGTQYF
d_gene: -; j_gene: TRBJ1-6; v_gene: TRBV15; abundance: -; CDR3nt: TGTGCCACCAGCCAAGGGAAGGAGACACCCCTCCACTTT; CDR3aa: CATSQGKETPLHF
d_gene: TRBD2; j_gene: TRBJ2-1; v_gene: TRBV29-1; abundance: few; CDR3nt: TGCAGCGTGAATTCACCGGGACTAGCGGGCCATGAGCAGTTCTTC; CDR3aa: CSVNSPGLAGHEQFF
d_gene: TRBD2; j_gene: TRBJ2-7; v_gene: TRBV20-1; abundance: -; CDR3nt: TGCAGTGCTAGTCACCTAGCGGGAAAGGTTGGCGAGCAGTACTTC; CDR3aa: CSASHLAGKVGEQYF
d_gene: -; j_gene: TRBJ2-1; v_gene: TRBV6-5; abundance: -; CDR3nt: TGTGCCAGCAGTTACTCTACTAGGTCTGAGCAGTTCTTC; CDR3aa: CASSYSTRSEQFF